Below, 5 T cell receptor beta chains from the same sample are listed, as sequenced in a study of T-cell reconstitution after alpha-beta-depleted transplantation in children. TCRbeta library preparation incorporated unique molecular identifiers. TCRdb recomputed calls from the PCR reads with MiXCR, one row per CDR3 protein. Of approximately 190,000 distinct CDR3 sequences listed, 5% to 6.5% were seen once; the top ten hold just over 4.5%. The starting material was PBMCs, obtained before TCRalphabeta/CD19-depleted stem cell transplant. Source of these receptors: a girl under three years old with combined immunodeficiency, due to receive a stem cell transplant.

This chain links TRBV20-1 with TRBJ2-7; perhaps TRBD2 as D (6 bases). Trimming cost V 0 bases and J 3 bases, with 15 bases left between them. Per germline, CDR1 DFQATT and CDR2 SNEGSKA (reference sequence). This CDR3 region has 15 residues. The CDR3 DNA follows: TGCAGTGCTAGAGATCGGAAGGGACTTAACTACGAGCAGTACTTC. As protein: CSARDRKGLNYEQYF.

Many counts were recorded for this clonotype. The chain couples TRBV7-9 to TRBJ2-3; a weak D match, TRBD2 (6 bases). V was pared by 5 bases and J by 2 bases, with 20 bases between. There are 17 residues in the CDR3. Per the germline V gene, CDR1 is SEHNR and CDR2 is FQNEAQ (reference sequence). CDR3 DNA: TGTGCCAGCAGCCACGGCTGGGTTGGGACTTCCACAGATACGCAGTATTTT. This codes for CASSHGWVGTSTDTQYF. Full variable domain (missing parts from reference TRBV7-9 and TRBJ2-3): DTGVSQNPRHKITKRGQNVTFRCDPISEHNRLYWYRQTLGQGPEFLTYFQNEAQLEKSRLLSDRFSAERPKGSFSTLEIQRTEQGDSAMYLCASSHGWVGTSTDTQYFGPGTRLTVL.

This clonotype has a count of ten or more. The J gene is TRBJ2-7, the V gene TRBV20-1, with a possible D match to TRBD2 (5 bases). Germline V gives CDR1 DFQATT, CDR2 SNEGSKA (reference sequence). The CDR3 runs 14 residues. The V end was cut by 5 bases, the J end by 1 base, with 15 bases between. The CDR3 DNA follows: TGCAGTGCTCTTAACCCCCGAGGGTCCTACGAGCAGTACTTC. It encodes CSALNPRGSYEQYF.

There are many counts of this clonotype. The DNA of the CDR3 is TGCAGTGCCCCCCCGTCCCGAGCGGAGACCCAGTACTTC. Translated, it gives CSAPPSRAETQYF. The V gene is TRBV20-1, the J gene TRBJ2-5; D unresolved. This CDR3 has 13 amino acids. Trimming shortened V by 6 bases and J by 5 bases, and 16 bases separated the two germline ends. Germline assignment: CDR1 DFQATT and CDR2 SNEGSKA (reference sequence).

In the case of this clonotype: Relative to the germline gene, one junction end is altered; a read error may explain this. V usage is TRBV7-7 and J usage is TRBJ2-7; D assignment may be TRBD1 or TRBD2 (5 bases each). The CDR3 sequence is 12 residues long. The V gene's germline CDR1 is SSHAT and CDR2 FNYEAQ (reference sequence). In nucleotides, the CDR3 is TGTGCTAGCAGCACGAGGGGTGGCGAGCAGTACTTC. Its protein is CASSTRGGEQYF.